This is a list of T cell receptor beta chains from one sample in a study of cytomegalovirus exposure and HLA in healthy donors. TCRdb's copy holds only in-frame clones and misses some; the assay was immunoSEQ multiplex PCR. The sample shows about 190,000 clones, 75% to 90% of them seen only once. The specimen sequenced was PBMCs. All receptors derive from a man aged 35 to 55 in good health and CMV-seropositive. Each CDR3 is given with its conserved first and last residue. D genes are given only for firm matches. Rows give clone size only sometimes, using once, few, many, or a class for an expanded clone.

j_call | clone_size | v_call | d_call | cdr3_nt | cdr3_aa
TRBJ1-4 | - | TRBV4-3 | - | TGCGCCAGCAGCCAAGAGGCGGGGCCTAACCCCGAAAAACTGTTTTTT | CASSQEAGPNPEKLFF
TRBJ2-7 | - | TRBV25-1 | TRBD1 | TGTGCCAGCAGTGAAGGAGGGACAGGGGCCCTCTTCTTC | CASSEGGTGALFF
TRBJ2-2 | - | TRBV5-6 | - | TGTGCCAGCAGCTTGCCAGTCACCGGGGAGCTGTTTTTT | CASSLPVTGELFF
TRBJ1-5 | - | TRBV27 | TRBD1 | TGTGCCAGCAATCAACCGGGACAGGAAGGCAATCAGCCCCAGCATTTT | CASNQPGQEGNQPQHF
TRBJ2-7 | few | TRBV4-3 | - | TGCGCCAGCAGCCAAGATTGGGGGCAGACCTACGAGCAGTACTTC | CASSQDWGQTYEQYF
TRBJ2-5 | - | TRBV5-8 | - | TGTGCCAGCAGCTTTGATGGGTCGGGTTGGTACCAAGAGACCCAGTACTTC | CASSFDGSGWYQETQYF
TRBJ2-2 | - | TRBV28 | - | TGTGCCAGCAGTACCGGAGGGCCGGGCACCGGGGAGCTGTTTTTT | CASSTGGPGTGELFF
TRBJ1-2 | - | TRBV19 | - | TGTGCCAGTATGCTGGGCCCCACCAACTATGGCTACACCTTC | CASMLGPTNYGYTF
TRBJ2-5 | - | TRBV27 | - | TGTGCCAGCAGTTGGCGGGGCGGACTTCAAGAGACCCAGTACTTC | CASSWRGGLQETQYF
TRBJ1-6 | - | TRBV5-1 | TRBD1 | TGCGCCAGCAGCTCCGGACAGGGGGTCAATTCACCCCTCCACTTT | CASSSGQGVNSPLHF
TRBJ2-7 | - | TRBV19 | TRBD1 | TGTGCCAGTAGTCGGGACAGGGGGCGGTACGAGCAGTACTTC | CASSRDRGRYEQYF
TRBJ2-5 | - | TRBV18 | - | TGTGCCAGCTCACCACGTGACGGGGAGAGGGAGACCCAGTACTTC | CASSPRDGERETQYF
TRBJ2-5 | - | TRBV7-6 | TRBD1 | TGTGCCAGCAGCTTAGGGACAGGGATCGAGACCCAGTACTTC | CASSLGTGIETQYF
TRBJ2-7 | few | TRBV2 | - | TGTGCCAGCAGTCCTTCCTACGAGCAGTACTTC | CASSPSYEQYF
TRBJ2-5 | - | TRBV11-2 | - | TGTGCCAGCAGCTCCGGGATGCCAATTAGAGAGACCCAGTACTTC | CASSSGMPIRETQYF
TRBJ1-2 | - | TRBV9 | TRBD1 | TGTGCCAGCAGCTTAACCGGGACAGCTAACTATGGCTACACCTTC | CASSLTGTANYGYTF
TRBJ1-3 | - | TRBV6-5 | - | TGTGCCAGCAGAATCACAGGAGCAGGAAACACCATATATTTT | CASRITGAGNTIYF
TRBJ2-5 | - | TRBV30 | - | TGTGCCTGGAGTGGTGGGGGGCAAGAGACCCAGTACTTC | CAWSGGGQETQYF
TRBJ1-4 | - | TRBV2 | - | TGTGCCAGCATTCCAGGACACTCAACTAATGAAAAACTGTTTTTT | CASIPGHSTNEKLFF
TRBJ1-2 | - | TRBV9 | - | TGTGCCAGCTGGGGGGGCCCTCGTGGCTACACCTTC | CASWGGPRGYTF
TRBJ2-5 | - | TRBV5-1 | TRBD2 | TGCGCCAGCAGCCCCTGGTTAGCGGGGGGGCTGGAGACCCAGTACTTC | CASSPWLAGGLETQYF
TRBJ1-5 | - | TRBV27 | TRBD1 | TGTGCCAGCAGTTTGGGGGACAGGGATGACCCCCAGCATTTT | CASSLGDRDDPQHF
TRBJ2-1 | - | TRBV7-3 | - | TGTGCCAGCAGCTTAAAGGGTGCCGGGGGCAATGAGCAGTTCTTC | CASSLKGAGGNEQFF
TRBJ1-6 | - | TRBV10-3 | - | TGTGCCATCGCGGCAGGGGATTCACCCCTCCACTTT | CAIAAGDSPLHF
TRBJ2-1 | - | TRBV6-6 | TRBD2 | TGTGCCAGCAGCGGACTAGTCGTCGATGAGCAGTTCTTC | CASSGLVVDEQFF
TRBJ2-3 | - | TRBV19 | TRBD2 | TGTGCCAGTAGTATCCGACTAGCGGGGGGGAGCACAGATACGCAGTATTTT | CASSIRLAGGSTDTQYF
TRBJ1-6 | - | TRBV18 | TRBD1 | TGTGCCAGCTCTCGCGAGTCGCGGACCGGGACAGGTGGTTCACCCCTCCACTTT | CASSRESRTGTGGSPLHF
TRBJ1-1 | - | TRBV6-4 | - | TGTGCCAGCAGTTTAGATACAGGGATGGTGGCTTTCTTT | CASSLDTGMVAFF
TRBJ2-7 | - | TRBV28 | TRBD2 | TGTGCCAGCAGTCCGACGGCGGGGGGTGTCTACGAGCAGTACTTC | CASSPTAGGVYEQYF